Listed here is a single T cell receptor beta chain. Its cognate antigen is unknown. Assay used: immunoSEQ multiplex PCR; TCRdb lists only in-frame clones, some missing. Here the sample spans around 64,000 clones, roughly 92% being singletons. The sample belongs to a study of T cells in localized non-small cell lung cancer. The ends were cut back, 0 bases at V and 6 bases at J, with 9 bases in the middle. The CDR3 totals 13 residues. CDR1 and CDR2 (germline): MNHEY, SVGAGI. Study observations and caveats: Uninvolved adjacent lung showed peak T cell clonality, exceeding tumor. Paired adjacent lung recovered a median approximately 57 of the top 100 tumor clones. There was an association of higher blood T cell density with longer overall survival.

The material sequenced was peripheral blood, taken before any cancer treatment. This clonotype originated in a man between 40 and 69 years old with stage I lung adenocarcinoma. The rearrangement joins TRBV6-5 to TRBJ2-7; D possibly uses TRBD1 or TRBD2 (5 bases each). The chain's CDR3 is CASSYSPGTEQYF. The CDR3 DNA is TGTGCCAGCAGTTACTCGCCCGGGACCGAGCAGTACTTC.